These 18 T cell receptor beta chains share one sample of origin, sequenced in a study of OX40 agonist ivuxolimab in advanced cancers. The assay was immunoSEQ multiplex PCR, and TCRdb's table has in-frame clones only and misses some. The sample has 12,000 or so clones, around 83% seen once. The sample was CD4+ or CD8+ T cells sorted from blood, taken in a trial of the OX40 agonist ivuxolimab. The receptor set was obtained from an adult with an advanced solid tumor such as melanoma, head and neck, liver or kidney cancer.

This chain connects TRBV2 to TRBJ2-3; possibly TRBD2 for D (6 bases). From germline, CDR1 is SNHLY and CDR2 FYNNEI. Between the trimmed V and J ends, which lost 7 bases and 0 bases, there was a span of 11 bases. The CDR3 is 14 amino acids. The CDR3 DNA sequence: TGTGCCAGCACGCTCGGGGGTAGCACAGATACGCAGTATTTT. It is translated as CASTLGGSTDTQYF.

V and J are TRBV2 and TRBJ2-1, with TRBD2 matching 12 bases. This CDR3 region has 16 residues. Looked up from germline, CDR1 is SNHLY and CDR2 is FYNNEI. The V and J ends lost 5 bases and 3 bases, in that order; junction bases with no gene match: 5. The CDR3 DNA reads TGTGCCAGCAGTTCAAGGACTAGCGGGGACTACAATGAGCAGTTCTTC. As protein: CASSSRTSGDYNEQFF.

The gene calls are TRBV19 and TRBJ2-1; 13 positions agree with TRBD2. V gave up 1 base and J gave up 10 bases; unmatched junction bases: 7. The V gene's germline CDR1 is LNHDA and CDR2 SQIVND (reference sequence). The CDR3 spans 16 residues. For the CDR3, the DNA is TGTGCCAGTAGTATAGGACTAGCGGGAGGAGTAGGGGAGCAGTTCTTC. Protein: CASSIGLAGGVGEQFF. Variable domain in full (rest from reference TRBV19 and TRBJ2-1): DGGITQSPKYLFRKEGQNVTLSCEQNLNHDAMYWYRQDPGQGLRLIYYSQIVNDFQKGDIAEGYSVSREKKESFPLTVTSAQKNPTAFYLCASSIGLAGGVGEQFFGPGTRLTVL.

About this clone itself: The junction departs from the called germline gene at one end, perhaps through a read error. This sequence joins TRBV5-1 and TRBJ2-3, with 13 bases identical to TRBD2. The CDR3 is 14 residues long. Germline V lookup: CDR1 SGHRS, CDR2 YFSETQ. The CDR3 sequence: CACRTSGSADTQYF. Written as DNA, the CDR3 is TGCGCCTGCAGGACTAGCGGGAGTGCAGATACGCAGTATTTT.

The CDR3 nucleotides are TGTGCCAGCAGTTACTTTTCGGGTGGGGAGACCCAGTACTTC. Protein: CASSYFSGGETQYF. The chain employs TRBV6-5 and TRBJ2-5, with D uncertain. The CDR3 consists of 14 residues. Germline V gene lookup returns CDR1 MNHEY and CDR2 SVGAGI. Trimming took off 1 base at V and 5 bases at J, with 11 bases between the two ends.

This clone is a singleton in its sample. The chain is built from TRBV5-1 and TRBJ1-6; weak D call: TRBD1 (6 bases). CDR3 length: 15 amino acids. CDR1 and CDR2 from the germline V gene are SGHRS and YFSETQ. Deletions cut 0 bases from V and 11 bases from J, with 15 bases between. In DNA form, the CDR3 reads TGCGCCAGCAGCTTGGCCGGGGCAGGGGCGGCACCCCTCCACTTT. The encoded protein is CASSLAGAGAAPLHF. Variable domain in full (rest from reference TRBV5-1 and TRBJ1-6): KAGVTQTPRYLIKTRGQQVTLSCSPISGHRSVSWYQQTPGQGLQFLFEYFSETQRNKGNFPGRFSGRQFSNSRSEMNVSTLELGDSALYLCASSLAGAGAAPLHFGNGTRLTVT.

The chain recombines TRBV27 with TRBJ1-1; the match to TRBD1 covers 8 bases. Germline CDR1 reads MNHEY; CDR2 reads SMNVEV (reference sequence). The J segment lost 1 base and the V segment lost 6 bases, leaving 4 bases of the junction unmatched. The length of the CDR3 is 14 residues. CDR3 residues: CASRLGTGNTEAFF. CDR3 bases: TGTGCCAGCAGGTTGGGGACAGGGAACACTGAAGCTTTCTTT.

The rearrangement joins TRBV5-5 to TRBJ1-2, with 9 bases aligning to TRBD1. After removal of 0 bases from V and 4 bases from J, the junction contained 1 base not matched to a gene. The germline gives CDR1 SGHKS, CDR2 YYEKEE (reference sequence). The CDR3 has 14 amino acids. CDR3 region: CASSLEDRGYGYTF. DNA of the CDR3: TGTGCCAGCAGCTTGGAGGACAGGGGCTATGGCTACACCTTC.

Only one count was recorded for this clone. The rearrangement links TRBV7-9 to TRBJ2-5, with unresolved D. There are 14 residues in the CDR3. V was pared by 5 bases and J by 4 bases, with 14 bases between. The V gene's germline CDR1 is SEHNR and CDR2 FQNEAQ (reference sequence). This chain's CDR3 is CASSLVLRIETQYF. DNA of the CDR3: TGTGCCAGCAGCCTAGTTTTGCGAATAGAGACCCAGTACTTC.

The chain has TRBV2 and TRBJ1-4, with D hard to call. The CDR3 is made up of 15 amino acids. V lost 3 bases to trimming and J lost 5 bases, with 13 bases between them. Germline CDR1 reads SNHLY; CDR2 reads FYNNEI. The CDR3 protein is CASSETPSGNEKLFF. CDR3 bases: TGTGCCAGCAGTGAGACCCCTTCGGGGAATGAAAAACTGTTTTTT.

The chain joins TRBV6-5 to TRBJ1-2; D gene uncertain. The CDR3 sequence is 14 residues long. The V and J ends lost 0 bases and 2 bases respectively, with 7 bases between them. Germline V gives CDR1 MNHEY, CDR2 SVGAGI. CDR3: CASSYSSGNYGYTF. In DNA form, the CDR3 reads TGTGCCAGCAGTTACTCATCCGGCAACTATGGCTACACCTTC.

The rearrangement uses TRBV2 and TRBJ2-1, with D perhaps matching TRBD2 (6 bases). This CDR3 contains 14 residues. The germline V and J ends were trimmed by 1 base and 6 bases, with 10 bases remaining between them. CDR1 is SNHLY and CDR2 is FYNNEI in the germline V gene. This CDR3 is CASSEGRAINEQFF. In DNA, the CDR3 is TGTGCCAGCAGTGAAGGGAGGGCTATCAATGAGCAGTTCTTC.

This clone was seen once. The V and J genes are TRBV7-2 and TRBJ2-1; the match to TRBD2 covers 13 bases. This CDR3 is built from 17 residues. Germline lookup yields CDR1 SGHTA and CDR2 FQGNSA. Trimming removed 2 bases from V and 7 bases from J; junction bases left unmatched: 8. The CDR3 nucleotides read TGTGCCAGCAGCTTAACCTTCGGACTAGCGGGGGAAAATGAGCAGTTCTTC. Translated: CASSLTFGLAGENEQFF. The full variable domain, its missing parts supplied by reference TRBV7-2 and TRBJ2-1, is GAGVSQSPSNKVTEKGKDVELRCDPISGHTALYWYRQSLGQGLEFLIYFQGNSAPDKSGLPSDRFSAERTGGSVSTLTIQRTQQEDSAVYLCASSLTFGLAGENEQFFGPGTRLTVL.

The V call is TRBV28, the J call TRBJ2-3; TRBD2 aligns across 9 bases. Germline CDR1 MDHEN, CDR2 SYDVKM. V lost 1 base and J lost 5; bases outside the gene matches: 4. This CDR3 is 15 amino acids long. The CDR3 region is CASSLSAGGGDTQYF. The CDR3 DNA sequence: TGTGCCAGCAGTTTATCGGCGGGGGGGGGAGATACGCAGTATTTT.

The DNA of the CDR3 is TGTGCCAGCAGTTACTCGGTGGGGGGCTACACCTTC. Its protein is CASSYSVGGYTF. This chain links TRBV6-5 with TRBJ1-2; D is unresolved. V lost 0 bases and J 8 bases, leaving 7 bases between the germline ends. Germline V gene data show CDR1 as MNHEY and CDR2 as SVGAGI. This CDR3 region has 12 residues.

This clone was seen just once. V usage is TRBV18 and J usage is TRBJ2-5; D gene ambiguous. The CDR3 contains 11 residues. Per germline, CDR1 KGHSH and CDR2 LQKENI. V lost 4 bases to trimming and J lost 1 base, with 1 base between them. The CDR3 spells CASSRQETQYF. In nucleotides, the CDR3 is TGTGCCAGCTCACGCCAAGAGACCCAGTACTTC.

V gene TRBV28 combines with J gene TRBJ1-1; unclear D gene. The germline gives CDR1 MDHEN, CDR2 SYDVKM. The V end was cut by 7 bases, the J end by 6 bases, with 15 bases between. The CDR3 covers 13 residues. The CDR3 nucleotides read TGTGCCAGCACCCTACGTAATCGCCCTGAAGCTTTCTTT. This encodes CASTLRNRPEAFF.

The rearrangement joins TRBV9 to TRBJ2-2; possible D gene TRBD2, 5 bases. Germline V gene sequence: CDR1 SGDLS, CDR2 YYNGEE. The CDR3 is made up of 15 amino acids. Trimming took 3 bases from V and 2 from J, leaving 11 bases between them. CDR3 DNA: TGTGCCAGCAGCGAAGCGGTTCCAAACACCGGGGAGCTGTTTTTT. Residues: CASSEAVPNTGELFF.